This paragraph covers one T cell receptor (beta chain) sequence. This clone was seen just once. There is no known antigen for this receptor. Base qualities are not provided; no much larger clone lies one nucleotide away. The data derive from a study of sequential checkpoint blockade in melanoma (dated by TCRdb to between 2018 and 2021). For context, the study as a whole: Patients were randomized 1:1 to first-line nivolumab followed by ipilimumab (arm A) or ipilimumab followed by nivolumab (arm B). Maintenance nivolumab came after each of the two trial sequences.

Points the paper makes about the study in general: Validation of the response-prediction model combining TCR metrics and mutation burden is needed in larger, independent patient cohorts.

TCRbeta CDR3 regions were immunosequenced from genomic DNA with the immunoSEQ Assay. Prior to high-throughput sequencing, genomic DNA was amplified by bias-controlled multiplex PCR. Turning to the authors' computational methods: To quantify the absolute abundance of each unique TCRbeta CDR3 region, the sequences were collapsed and filtered. Clonality, defined as 1 minus Pielou's evenness, was calculated using productive rearrangements only. Clones with significantly greater frequencies in on-treatment versus baseline samples were identified using a previously published method. In its TCRdb copy, this immuneACCESS table keeps in-frame sequences only and misses some clones. Where compared with another copy, unresolved V genes explain less than half of these, and the others have no known cause. V, J and clone size are those of that table, while D and trimming were read from the DNA. Across this sample there are 40,000 or so clones, with about four fifths seen only once. The ten largest clonotypes hold 5.5% of the sample.

Read against the paper, the sample's treatment or condition label means: randomized to nivolumab then ipilimumab (arm A) or the reverse (arm B). None of the patients in the trial had previously been given DNA-damaging chemotherapy. Thawed PBMCs were sorted on a FACS Aria II flow cytometer to isolate live CD3+CD8+ cells negative for CD19 and CD56. CheckMate 064, a randomized, open-label phase II trial of sequential checkpoint blockade, was the source of the samples, all of which came from patients with melanoma. Peripheral blood mononuclear cells were obtained through leukapheresis, purified using Ficoll-Paque, and frozen in human serum containing roughly 10% DMSO. Immediately after sorting, the purity of the sorted blood CD3+CD8+ cells was confirmed to be >98%, and DNA was then extracted. CDR1 KGHSH and CDR2 LQKENI were looked up in the germline V gene. Deletion took 3 bases off V and 5 bases off J, with a span of 7 bases between the germline ends. Taken from cysteine to phenylalanine, the CDR3 has 12 residues. Just CDR3 DNA is preserved here, 36 bases in frame from base 1.

Source: CD8+ T cells sorted from blood (inferred from file names), taken from a patient given nivolumab and ipilimumab in sequence. This sequence uses TRBV18 and TRBJ1-2; confidence is insufficient to name the D gene. The clonotype was recovered from a human donor with melanoma. The sequenced DNA is TGTGCCAGCTCACCGCGGGGATATGGCTACACCTTC. This encodes CASSPRGYGYTF.